This note documents a single T cell receptor beta chain sequence. It has no known antigen specificity. Qualities for individual bases were not recorded, and no much larger clone is one base off. The data originate from a study of blood T cells in healthy people across ages (dated by TCRdb to between 2015 and 2017). At the level of the whole study: In model experiments, template switching captured roughly one uniquely barcoded TCR beta cDNA molecule for every two T cells. Age-related changes in TCR beta repertoire diversity were measured in the study by deep sequencing normalized with unique cDNA molecular identifiers. To avoid experimental bias, donors of different ages were randomly spread across the sequencing lanes. The donors were split into four age groups: young (average about 15 years), middle-aged (over 35), aged (roughly 68) and long-lived (approximately 80). For two donors (one aged 18 to 30 and one aged 80 or older), the study analyzed two additional independent replicas of 1 million unique cDNA reads from the same blood draw. The paper as a whole reports these results and caveats: Estimates of total diversity based on one million sequenced T cells were regarded as lower bounds and as underestimates. Compared with the aged group, the long-lived group had more naive CD4+ T cells, fewer expanded clones and increased TCR diversity, a pattern suggesting age selection. There was a strong correlation between observed TCR beta diversity and the percentage of naive T cells measured by flow cytometry. Observed TCR beta diversity per million T cells fell roughly linearly with age, and a significant reduction was already apparent by age about 43. Since profiling was done on bulk unsorted PBMCs, naive and antigen-experienced compartments could not be conclusively compared. Because the CMV infection status of the donors was unknown, age-related changes in expanded clonotypes may potentially have been confounded.

Trimming takes 5 bases off V and 1 base off J; junction bases not matched to a gene: 13. From cysteine to phenylalanine, the CDR3 is 16 amino acids long. The retained sequence is limited to the CDR3, 48 bases, with the frame set at the first base. The germline V gene provides CDR1 SQVTM and CDR2 ANQGSEA. The library was prepared using 5' RACE. Sequenced on an Illumina HiSeq 2500. A second PCR of roughly 7 to 11 cycles was performed with a sample-barcoded 5' primer and a J-beta primer mix. A template-switch 5' adaptor carrying 12 random nucleotides introduced a unique molecular identifier onto each TCR beta cDNA molecule. Each sample yielded at least 3 million CDR3-containing paired-end reads. The Mint cDNA synthesis kit, primed by a TRBC-specific oligonucleotide, was used to synthesize first-strand cDNA from all RNA. After uracil-DNA glycosylase treatment, a first 18-cycle PCR used universal primers M1SS and BC2_uni_R on all cDNA. Processing in the source paper ran as follows. Normalization of each sample was performed by random selection of 1 million high-quality reads, each carrying a distinct molecular identifier. Instead of being binned into consensus sequences, reads that shared molecular identifiers were thrown out. MiTCR, with a Q25 quality threshold and the strictest error-elimination algorithm, was used for CDR3 identification, clonotype clustering and error correction. A nonparametric unseen species model with Euler transformation was used to estimate lower-bound total TCR beta diversity. TCRdb reanalyzed the raw reads on its own, using fastp at Q25 for trimming and MiXCR for clone calling, and kept in-frame beta chains. Every entry covers one CDR3 protein and lists the most common genes and DNA from its rows. For this entry, the V and J calls and clone size follow TCRdb and not the study's own pipeline. This sample lists almost 1 million distinct CDR3 sequences; about 51% were detected once. Around a fifth of the sample goes to the ten largest clones.

Systemically healthy Caucasian individuals from Russia, approximately 39 in total and aged about 6 to 90 years, were included as donors. Around 10 milliliters of peripheral blood were drawn from each donor into EDTA-treated Vacutainer tubes. Ficoll-Paque density-gradient centrifugation was used to isolate PBMCs, with at least 6.5 million per sample. Trizol reagent was used to extract total RNA from the PBMCs, yielding at least 6 micrograms per sample. For every donor, an aliquot of PBMCs went through flow cytometry to measure the percentages of naive CD45RAhigh/CD27high T cells. This sequence was found in a woman aged 60 to 75 in good health. The sequenced sample consisted of blood. The chain couples TRBV29-1 to TRBJ1-2, with 7 junctional bases fitting TRBD1. At the DNA level, the sequence is TGCAGCGTTCGAAATACAGGGGTGGGAAGTAACTATGGCTACACCTTC. It translates as CSVRNTGVGSNYGYTF. Reference TRBV29-1 and TRBJ1-2 proteins supply the regions before and after the CDR3; the full variable domain is: SAVISQKPSRDICQRGTSLTIQCQVDSQVTMMFWYRQQPGQSLTLIATANQGSEATYESGFVIDKFPISRPNLTFSTLTVSNMSPEDSSIYLCSVRNTGVGSNYGYTFGSGTRLTVV.